This T cell receptor beta chain originates from a study of shared clonotypes between healthy human individuals (dated by TCRdb to 2018 to 2020). Regarding the study in general: Three men and two women, aged 18 to 49 years, made up the cohort. Each donor's leukapheresis produced roughly between roughly 0.85 and 9.5 billion PBMCs. Libraries were prepared and TCR repertoires were sequenced by different laboratories using diverse techniques, in order to increase sequencing depth and limit assay-specific biases. Blood TCR repertoires of roughly 5 healthy adults were deeply sequenced to estimate repertoire size and the extent of clonotype sharing between individuals. For each donor, CD4 naive and CD4 memory were each given three plates, CD8 naive was given two plates, and CD8 memory was given one plate.

Healthy HIV-negative adults with no recently reported acute infections or vaccinations were included as donors. Every donor was a Caucasian adult living in Nashville, Tennessee, USA. CD4+ T cells were enriched through magnetic negative selection, after which naive cells were positively selected on CD45RA and the remaining negative fraction served as the memory subset. Blood was obtained by leukapheresis, after which PBMCs were separated by Ficoll-Histopaque density gradient centrifugation and cryopreserved in liquid nitrogen vapor phase. Purity and quantity of every magnetically sorted T cell population were checked by analytical flow cytometry. Genomic DNA was isolated from every sorted fraction and measured by UV absorbance on a Nanodrop 2000c. Using the deep immunoSEQ assay, multiplex PCR amplified TCR CDR3 regions from genomic DNA. Genomic DNA extracted from each cell subset was distributed evenly over all wells of several immunoSEQ 96-well plates, and each plate served as one replicate. Each replicate PCR for sorted subsets received about 210 ng genomic DNA, equal to about 30,000 T cell genomes. Purified libraries were measured with a Qubit 3.0 fluorometer, size-checked on a Bioanalyzer 2100, and measured again with the KAPA Library Quantification kit. Every immunoSEQ 96-well plate was sequenced on a dedicated single-read 150-cycle Illumina NextSeq 550 flow cell. In the source study's methods: Because the immunoSEQ output held only junctional sequences and lacked quality scores, the filtering could not match the filtering applied to full-length reads. Sequences were annotated with PyIR, a Python wrapper for IgBLAST v1.9, and V/J genes and CDR3 were assigned using IMGT germline references. Reads were filtered out if the reads had weak V/J assignments (E-value above 1e-6), no CDR3, stop codons, out-of-frame junctions, or ambiguous translated residues. A V3J clonotype was defined by an identical inferred V gene, J gene, and CDR3 amino acid sequence. The percentage overlap between two repertoires was calculated by dividing the number of shared unique clonotypes by the size of the smaller repertoire. Repertoire richness was assessed with RTK rarefaction, the Chao1 estimator, and Recon v2.1 estimates of unobserved clonotypes. Generation probabilities were computed with OLGA for all TCRbeta clonotypes obtained by the gDNA method from several donors. This immuneACCESS table, as held by TCRdb, lists in-frame sequences with V and J called but not all clones. Of the missing ones, under half trace to an unresolved V gene in checked studies; the others have no known cause. The V and J calls and clone size come from that table; D and trimming were worked out from the DNA. The sample includes around 1.4 million clones, with 98% observed a single time. In total, the top ten clones hold about 0.4% of the sample.

In regard to this clone: Its target antigen remains unknown. No per-base quality is available; no much larger clone lies one base away.

Counted from cysteine to phenylalanine, this CDR3 has 11 amino acids. Kept here is only the CDR3 DNA, which spans 33 bases and is read in frame from base 1. CDR1 and CDR2 are drawn from the germline V gene (reference sequence): SEHNR, FQNEAQ. Relative to germline, V is 4 bases shorter and J is 7 bases shorter, with 8 bases between their ends. The full study reports these points: Sampling was limited to blood, and TCR repertoires in tissue likely differ from TCR repertoires in blood. Incomplete sequencing was indicated by rarefaction of sorted-subset datasets, despite the large sequencing depth. Compared with non-shared clonotypes, clonotypes shared by all four sorted-subset donors had higher generation probabilities. Sharing across several donors was observed for about 4.8% of naive CD4, about 3.2% of naive CD8, about 2.3% of memory CD4, and about 0.4% of memory CD8 clonotypes. Naive subsets generally had larger estimated clonotype richness than memory subsets did. Based on pairwise subsampling, the degree of clonotype sharing among donors was expected to be affected by sequencing depth. Because the study included only a small number of donors, the genetic and exposure-history diversity represented was limited.

The rearranged segments are TRBV7-9 and TRBJ2-7, with the identity of the D gene unclear. Source material: naive CD4+ T cells sorted from blood. Taken with the paper, the label for cell subset or site translates to: CD45RA+ positively selected. The clonotype was recovered from a man aged 25 to 45 in good health. Read as DNA, the sequence is TGTGCCAGCAGCTCCTATGAAGAGCAGTACTTC. Its translation is CASSSYEEQYF.